Shown below are 23 T cell receptor beta chains from a single sample sequenced in a study of blood T cell repertoires in COVID-19. Only in-frame clones appear in the TCRdb table, and some are missing; sequencing was by immunoSEQ multiplex PCR. This repertoire shows fewer than 250,000 clones, more than 75% found once; its top ten account for around 2.1%. Specimen: PBMCs or T cells enriched from blood (not recorded which). The receptor set was obtained from a woman aged 50 to 65 who had recovered from COVID-19.

The chain recombines TRBV6-2 or TRBV6-3 with TRBJ2-4; 10 positions agree with TRBD2. Germline V CDR1 and CDR2: MNHEY, SVGEGT. The J segment lost 10 bases and the V segment lost 2 bases, leaving 5 bases of the junction unmatched. The CDR3 consists of 14 residues. The CDR3 loop reads CASSYRGLAAIQYF. Here the CDR3 DNA reads TGTGCCAGCAGTTACCGTGGACTAGCGGCGATTCAGTACTTC.

The rearrangement joins TRBV4-1 to TRBJ1-2; 8 bases are shared with TRBD1. Germline trimming cut 1 base from V and 2 bases from J; bases unmatched to any gene: 3. Germline CDR1 MGHRA, CDR2 YSYEKL. CDR3 size: 15 residues. The CDR3, as DNA: TGCGCCAGCAGCCAAGGACAGGGGAGGAACTATGGCTACACCTTC. Amino acid sequence: CASSQGQGRNYGYTF.

CDR3 amino acids: CASSYLRRNSGRETYEQYF. In DNA form, the CDR3 reads TGTGCCAGCAGTTACCTCCGACGGAATAGCGGGAGGGAAACCTACGAGCAGTACTTC. V gene TRBV6-2 or TRBV6-3 combines with J gene TRBJ2-7; TRBD2 matches 11 bases. Germline V gene data show CDR1 as MNHEY and CDR2 as SVGEGT. The CDR3 is 19 amino acids. Trimming cost V 2 bases and J 2 bases; bases outside gene matches: 14.

V and J are TRBV25-1 and TRBJ2-3; 8 bases fit TRBD1. The CDR3 length is 15 residues. J lost 6 bases, V lost 4 bases, and 9 bases had no gene match. Per germline, CDR1 MGHDK and CDR2 SYGVNS. The DNA for the CDR3 is TGTGCCAGCAGTGCATCCGGGACAGGATGGGATACGCAGTATTTT. Protein: CASSASGTGWDTQYF.

V usage is TRBV7-9 and J usage is TRBJ2-5, with 10 positions matching TRBD1. Unmatched junction bases numbered 4, after V lost 4 bases and J lost 5 bases. Germline V gives CDR1 SEHNR, CDR2 FQNEAQ (reference sequence). This CDR3 region has 14 residues. CDR3 in amino acids: CASSYDRGRETQYF. In DNA form, the CDR3 reads TGTGCCAGCAGCTATGACAGGGGGCGTGAGACCCAGTACTTC.

The chain recombines TRBV4-1 with TRBJ1-5; D is unclear. Germline V gene data show CDR1 as MGHRA and CDR2 as YSYEKL. Trimming stripped 1 base from V and 9 bases from J, with 22 bases between. The CDR3 extends over 17 amino acids. CDR3: CASSQVAWSAAAGPQHF. CDR3 in DNA: TGCGCCAGCAGCCAAGTCGCCTGGTCAGCAGCGGCGGGGCCCCAGCATTTT.

The chain joins TRBV30 to TRBJ2-1; TRBD2 matches 8 bases. Germline V CDR1 and CDR2: GTSNPN, SVGIG (reference sequence). The CDR3 is made up of 16 amino acids. V trimming: 3 bases; J trimming: 4 bases; junction bases outside the gene matches: 11. CDR3 in DNA: TGTGCCTGGAGAGAACTCAGCGGGAGACTATACAATGAGCAGTTCTTC. This gives the protein CAWRELSGRLYNEQFF.

This clone was recorded once. The CDR3 sequence: CASSRVPGHITGIQPQHF. The CDR3 coding sequence is TGCGCCAGCAGTCGGGTACCGGGACACATAACCGGAATTCAGCCCCAGCATTTT. This sequence joins TRBV23-1 and TRBJ1-5; possible D gene TRBD1, 6 bases. TRBV23-1 is filed as an ORF, its function uncertain. Between the trimmed V and J ends, which lost 4 bases and 6 bases, there was a span of 25 bases. This CDR3 contains 18 residues.

A note on this clone: Germline and junction disagree at one end, which may indicate a read error. The chain carries TRBV28 and TRBJ1-6; 10 bases are shared with TRBD1. Germline V CDR1 and CDR2: MDHEN, SYDVKM. This CDR3 has 16 amino acids. CDR3 in DNA: TGTGCCAGCAGTTTAGCCCTGACAGGGGGCGAGCGACGGGGGGATTTT. It specifies CASSLALTGGERRGDF.

J is TRBJ1-3 and V is TRBV9; weak D call: TRBD1 (5 bases). Trimming pared 3 bases from V and 0 bases from J, leaving 10 bases between. This CDR3 comprises 15 residues. The V gene's germline CDR1 is SGDLS and CDR2 YYNGEE. CDR3 amino acids: CASSGDWGSGNTIYF. The CDR3 DNA is TGTGCCAGCAGCGGGGACTGGGGCTCTGGAAACACCATATATTTT.

This chain uses TRBV6-5 with TRBJ1-2; tentatively, D is TRBD1 (5 bases). Germline V gives CDR1 MNHEY, CDR2 SVGAGI. V gave up 7 bases and J gave up 2 bases, with 14 bases separating them. The CDR3 consists of 14 residues. The DNA of the CDR3 is TGTGCCAGCACCGCCAGGGCCGGGAACTATGGCTACACCTTC. Its protein product is CASTARAGNYGYTF.

This sequence joins TRBV2 and TRBJ2-7; D perhaps matches TRBD1 (5 bases). Germline V gives CDR1 SNHLY, CDR2 FYNNEI. V shed 4 bases and J shed 0 bases, with 10 bases lying between them. The CDR3 length is 14 residues. The CDR3 DNA reads as TGTGCCAGCAGTGCTGACAGAGGCTCCTACGAGCAGTACTTC. Protein product: CASSADRGSYEQYF.

The chain links TRBV28 to TRBJ2-2; TRBD2 agrees at 10 bases. The CDR3 consists of 16 residues. CDR1 and CDR2 (germline): MDHEN, SYDVKM. Trimming removed 3 bases from V and 3 bases from J; junction bases left unmatched: 4. The CDR3 reads CASSFVAGGDTGELFF. Here the CDR3 DNA reads TGTGCCAGCAGTTTCGTAGCGGGAGGTGACACCGGGGAGCTGTTTTTT.

This clone was seen a single time. V gene TRBV19 combines with J gene TRBJ2-3, with 13 bases aligning to TRBD2. The trim removed 9 bases at V and 0 bases at J, leaving 12 bases unmatched. The CDR3 is made up of 18 amino acids. Germline-derived CDR1 and CDR2 are LNHDA and SQIVND (reference sequence). Here the CDR3 reads CASRRGLAGIASTDTQYF. CDR3 in DNA: TGTGCCAGCCGACGGGGACTAGCGGGGATTGCTAGCACAGATACGCAGTATTTT.

J is TRBJ1-6 and V is TRBV7-2; 8 bases map to TRBD1. Germline assignment: CDR1 SGHTA and CDR2 FQGNSA. The CDR3 consists of 16 residues. The V segment lost 3 bases and the J segment 8 bases; nucleotides outside the gene matches: 9. The CDR3 bases are TGTGCCAGCAGCTTCGGGCAGGGGGCGCGGTATTCACCCCTCCACTTT. Translation: CASSFGQGARYSPLHF.

This chain connects TRBV11-1 to TRBJ2-7; D possibly corresponds to TRBD1 (5 bases). Germline V CDR1 and CDR2: SGHAT, FQDESV (reference sequence). This CDR3 has 14 residues. V lost 5 bases, J lost 6 bases, and 17 bases lay in between. Here the CDR3 DNA reads TGTGCCAGCAGCCCCGTTCAAGGGGCGAGCGAGCAGTACTTC. It yields the protein CASSPVQGASEQYF.

This chain connects TRBV19 to TRBJ1-5; possible D gene TRBD1, 6 bases. This CDR3 spans 15 amino acids. V was shortened by 7 bases and J by 2 bases, with 15 bases between the two germline ends. CDR1 and CDR2 from the germline V gene are LNHDA and SQIVND (reference sequence). The CDR3 DNA sequence: TGTGCCAGTAAACAGGGAATAAACGGCAATCAGCCCCAGCATTTT. As protein: CASKQGINGNQPQHF.

This chain connects TRBV27 to TRBJ1-2, with D unresolved. CDR1 and CDR2 (germline): MNHEY, SMNVEV (reference sequence). Trimming removed 3 bases from V and 2 bases from J, with 7 bases in between. The CDR3 totals 13 residues. The CDR3 sequence is CASSLWQNYGYTF. Written as DNA, the CDR3 is TGTGCCAGCAGTTTGTGGCAGAACTATGGCTACACCTTC.

This clone has a handful of counts. This same CDR3 is encoded by further DNA sequences in the sample. The V call is TRBV19, the J call TRBJ1-6; TRBD1 aligns across 8 bases. There are 14 residues in the CDR3. Losses at the gene ends were 5 bases for V and 7 bases for J; bases not matched to a gene: 4. The germline V gene encodes CDR1 LNHDA and CDR2 SQIVND (reference sequence). The CDR3 DNA reads as TGTGCCAGTAGTCCAGGACAGGGAAATTCACCCCTCCACTTT. Amino acids: CASSPGQGNSPLHF.

The rearrangement links TRBV28 to TRBJ1-2; 9 bases agree with TRBD1. Germline lookup yields CDR1 MDHEN and CDR2 SYDVKM. The ends lost 2 bases at V and 4 bases at J; junction bases unmatched: 8. The CDR3 length is 16 residues. DNA of the CDR3: TGTGCCAGCAGTTTACTACGGGGACAGGGCCTCTATGGCTACACCTTC. Amino acids: CASSLLRGQGLYGYTF.

The J gene is TRBJ1-1, the V gene TRBV7-2, with 7 bases lining up with TRBD1. V shed 4 bases and J 0 bases; nucleotides not matched to a gene: 5. CDR3 length equals 15 residues. The germline gives CDR1 SGHTA, CDR2 FQGNSA. In DNA form, the CDR3 reads TGTGCCAGCAGCTGGAGACAGGGAATGAACACTGAAGCTTTCTTT. It translates to CASSWRQGMNTEAFF.

The CDR3 protein is CASSYLAGALDEQFF. The CDR3 bases are TGTGCCAGCAGTTACCTAGCGGGGGCTTTAGATGAGCAGTTCTTC. The V call is TRBV6-5, the J call TRBJ2-1; 10 bases are shared with TRBD2. V lost 2 bases, J lost 8 bases, and 6 bases stayed unmatched. Looked up from germline, CDR1 is MNHEY and CDR2 is SVGAGI. The CDR3 is made up of 15 amino acids.

This chain joins TRBV7-2 and TRBJ2-1; the D is unclear. V was pared by 3 bases and J by 0 bases, with 9 bases between. Germline values: CDR1 SGHTA, CDR2 FQGNSA. CDR3 length: 15 amino acids. This chain's CDR3 is CASSFRGSSYNEQFF. CDR3 in DNA: TGTGCCAGCAGCTTTAGAGGCAGCTCCTACAATGAGCAGTTCTTC.